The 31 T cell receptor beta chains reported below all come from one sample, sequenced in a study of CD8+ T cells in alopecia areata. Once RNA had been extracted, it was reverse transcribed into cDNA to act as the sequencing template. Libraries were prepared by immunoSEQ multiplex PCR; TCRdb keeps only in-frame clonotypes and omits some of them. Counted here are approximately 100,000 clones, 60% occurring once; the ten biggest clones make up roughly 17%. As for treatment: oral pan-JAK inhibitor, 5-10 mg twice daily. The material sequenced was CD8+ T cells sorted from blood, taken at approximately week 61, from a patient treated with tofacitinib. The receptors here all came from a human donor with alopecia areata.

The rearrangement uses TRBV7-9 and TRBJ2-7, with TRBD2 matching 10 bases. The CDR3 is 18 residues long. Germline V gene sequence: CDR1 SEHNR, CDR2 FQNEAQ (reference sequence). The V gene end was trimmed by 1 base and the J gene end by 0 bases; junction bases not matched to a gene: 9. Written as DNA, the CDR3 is TGTGCCAGCAGCTTAGTGTCTAGCGGGGGTCAGAGCTCCTACGAGCAGTACTTC. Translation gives CASSLVSSGGQSSYEQYF.

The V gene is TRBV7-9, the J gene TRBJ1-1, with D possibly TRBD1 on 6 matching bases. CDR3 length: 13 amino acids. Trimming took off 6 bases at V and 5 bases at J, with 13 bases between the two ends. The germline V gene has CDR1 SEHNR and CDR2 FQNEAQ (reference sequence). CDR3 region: CASRARGRTEAFF. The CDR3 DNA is TGTGCCAGCAGAGCTCGGGGGCGGACTGAAGCTTTCTTT.

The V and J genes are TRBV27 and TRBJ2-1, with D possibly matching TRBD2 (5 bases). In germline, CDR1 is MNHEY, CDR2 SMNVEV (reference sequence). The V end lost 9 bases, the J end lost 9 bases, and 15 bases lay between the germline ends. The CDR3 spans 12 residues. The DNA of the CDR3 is TGTGCCAGTACGAGGGATGGGGTTGAGCAGTTCTTC. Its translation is CASTRDGVEQFF.

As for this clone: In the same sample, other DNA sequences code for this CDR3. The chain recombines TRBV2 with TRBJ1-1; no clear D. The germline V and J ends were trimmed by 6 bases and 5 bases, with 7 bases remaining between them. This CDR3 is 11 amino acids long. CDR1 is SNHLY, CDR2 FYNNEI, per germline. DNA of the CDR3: TGTGCCAGCAGGGGTAGGACTGAAGCTTTCTTT. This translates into CASRGRTEAFF.

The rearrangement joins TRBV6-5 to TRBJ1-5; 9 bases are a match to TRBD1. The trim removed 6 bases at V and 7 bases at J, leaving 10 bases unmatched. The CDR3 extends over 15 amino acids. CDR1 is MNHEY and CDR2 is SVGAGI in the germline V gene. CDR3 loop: CASSPMGQGRQPQHF. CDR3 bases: TGTGCCAGCAGCCCCATGGGACAGGGCAGACAGCCCCAGCATTTT.

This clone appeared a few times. CDR3 residues: CASRIGQGFTGELFF. The DNA for the CDR3 is TGTGCCAGCAGAATCGGACAGGGGTTCACCGGGGAGCTGTTTTTT. The chain recombines TRBV6-5 with TRBJ2-2; 9 positions agree with TRBD1. The CDR3 totals 15 residues. Trimming at V came to 6 bases and at J to 4 bases, leaving 6 bases not matched to a gene. CDR1 and CDR2 (germline): MNHEY, SVGAGI.

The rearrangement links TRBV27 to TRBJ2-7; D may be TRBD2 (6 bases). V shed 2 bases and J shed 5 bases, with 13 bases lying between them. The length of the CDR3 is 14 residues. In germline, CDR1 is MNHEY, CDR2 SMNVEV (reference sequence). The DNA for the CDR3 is TGTGCCAGCAGTTTAGGAGGGGCGTGGGACGAGCAGTACTTC. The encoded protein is CASSLGGAWDEQYF.

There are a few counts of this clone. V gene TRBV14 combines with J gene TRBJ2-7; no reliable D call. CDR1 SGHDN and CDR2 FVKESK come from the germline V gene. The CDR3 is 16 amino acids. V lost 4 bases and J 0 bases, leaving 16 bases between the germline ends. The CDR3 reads CASSRSGFDASYEQYF. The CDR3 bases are TGTGCCAGCAGCCGGTCCGGGTTCGACGCCTCCTACGAGCAGTACTTC.

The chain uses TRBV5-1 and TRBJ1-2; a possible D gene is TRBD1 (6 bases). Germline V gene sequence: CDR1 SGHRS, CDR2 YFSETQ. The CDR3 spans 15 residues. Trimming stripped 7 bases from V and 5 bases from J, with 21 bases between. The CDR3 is CASGGGTYPIYGYTF. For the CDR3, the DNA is TGCGCCAGCGGGGGCGGAACATACCCTATTTATGGCTACACCTTC.

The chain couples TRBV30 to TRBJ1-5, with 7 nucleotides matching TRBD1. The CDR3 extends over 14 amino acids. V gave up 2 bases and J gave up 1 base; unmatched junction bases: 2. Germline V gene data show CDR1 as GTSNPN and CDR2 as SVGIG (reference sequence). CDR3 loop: CAWSWGQSNQPQHF. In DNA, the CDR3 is TGTGCCTGGAGTTGGGGACAGAGCAATCAGCCCCAGCATTTT.

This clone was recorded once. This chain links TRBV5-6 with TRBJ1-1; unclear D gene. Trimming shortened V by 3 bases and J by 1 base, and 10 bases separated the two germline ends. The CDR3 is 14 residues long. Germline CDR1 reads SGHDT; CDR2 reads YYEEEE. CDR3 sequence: CASSWGLGNTEAFF. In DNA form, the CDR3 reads TGTGCCAGCAGCTGGGGTTTAGGGAACACTGAAGCTTTCTTT.

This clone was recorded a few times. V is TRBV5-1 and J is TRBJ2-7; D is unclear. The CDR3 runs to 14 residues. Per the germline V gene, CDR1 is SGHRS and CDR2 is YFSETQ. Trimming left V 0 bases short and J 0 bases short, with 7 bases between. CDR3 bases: TGCGCCAGCAGCTTGGTCATTTACTCCTACGAGCAGTACTTC. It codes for CASSLVIYSYEQYF.

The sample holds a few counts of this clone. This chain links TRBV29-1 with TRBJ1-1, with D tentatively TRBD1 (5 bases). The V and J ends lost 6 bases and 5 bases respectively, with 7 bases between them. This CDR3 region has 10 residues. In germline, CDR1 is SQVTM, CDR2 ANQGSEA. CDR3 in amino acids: CSVRETEAFF. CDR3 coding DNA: TGCAGCGTCAGGGAAACTGAAGCTTTCTTT. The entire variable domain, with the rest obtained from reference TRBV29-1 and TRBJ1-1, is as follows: SAVISQKPSRDICQRGTSLTIQCQVDSQVTMMFWYRQQPGQSLTLIATANQGSEATYESGFVIDKFPISRPNLTFSTLTVSNMSPEDSSIYLCSVRETEAFFGQGTRLTVV.

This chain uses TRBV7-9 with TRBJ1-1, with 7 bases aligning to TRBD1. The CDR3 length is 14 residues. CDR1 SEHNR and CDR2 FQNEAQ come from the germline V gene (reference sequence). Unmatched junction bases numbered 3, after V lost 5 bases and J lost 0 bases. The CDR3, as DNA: TGTGCCAGCAGCAAGGGACAGATGAACACTGAAGCTTTCTTT. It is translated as CASSKGQMNTEAFF.

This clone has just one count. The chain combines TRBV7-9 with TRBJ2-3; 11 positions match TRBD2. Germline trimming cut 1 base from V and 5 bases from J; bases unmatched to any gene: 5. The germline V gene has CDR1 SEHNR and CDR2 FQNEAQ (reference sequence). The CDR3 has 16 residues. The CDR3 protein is CASSLVAGGLLDTQYF. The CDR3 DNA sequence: TGTGCCAGCAGCTTAGTAGCGGGGGGGCTGTTAGATACGCAGTATTTT.

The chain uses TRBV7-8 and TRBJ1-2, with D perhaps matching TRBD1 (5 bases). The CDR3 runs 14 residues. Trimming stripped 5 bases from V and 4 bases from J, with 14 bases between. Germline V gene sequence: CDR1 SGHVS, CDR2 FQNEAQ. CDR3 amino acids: CASSPTPGGYGYTF. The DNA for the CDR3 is TGTGCCAGCAGCCCGACCCCGGGGGGCTATGGCTACACCTTC.

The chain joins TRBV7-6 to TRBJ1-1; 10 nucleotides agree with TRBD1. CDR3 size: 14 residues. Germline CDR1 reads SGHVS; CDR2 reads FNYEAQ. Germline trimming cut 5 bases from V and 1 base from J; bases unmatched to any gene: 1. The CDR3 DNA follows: TGTGCCAGCAGCCGGGACAGGGGGAACACTGAAGCTTTCTTT. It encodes CASSRDRGNTEAFF.

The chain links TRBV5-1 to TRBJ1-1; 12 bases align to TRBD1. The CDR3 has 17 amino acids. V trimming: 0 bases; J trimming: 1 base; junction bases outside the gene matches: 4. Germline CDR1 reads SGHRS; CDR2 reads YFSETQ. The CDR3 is CASSLAGQGAKNTEAFF. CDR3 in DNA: TGCGCCAGCAGCTTGGCGGGACAGGGGGCAAAGAACACTGAAGCTTTCTTT.

The CDR3 spells CASSPGQGNYEQYF. In DNA, the CDR3 is TGTGCCAGCAGCCCGGGACAGGGGAACTACGAGCAGTACTTC. V and J are TRBV13 and TRBJ2-7, with TRBD1 matching 10 bases. V was clipped by 5 bases and J by 3 bases; unmatched bases: 4. Germline CDR1 and CDR2: PRHDT and FYEKMQ (reference sequence). The CDR3 has 14 residues.

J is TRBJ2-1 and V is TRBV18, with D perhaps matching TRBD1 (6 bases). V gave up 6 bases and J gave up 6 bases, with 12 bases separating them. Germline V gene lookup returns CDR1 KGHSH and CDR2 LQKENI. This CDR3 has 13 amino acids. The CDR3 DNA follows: TGTGCCAGCTCCCGAACAGGGAGCAATGAGCAGTTCTTC. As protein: CASSRTGSNEQFF.

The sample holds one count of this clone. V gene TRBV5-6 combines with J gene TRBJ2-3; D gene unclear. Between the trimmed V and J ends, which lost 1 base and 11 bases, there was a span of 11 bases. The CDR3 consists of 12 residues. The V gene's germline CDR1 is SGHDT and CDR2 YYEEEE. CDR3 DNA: TGTGCCAGCAGCTTGCGGGTTTTAGAGCAGTATTTT. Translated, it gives CASSLRVLEQYF.

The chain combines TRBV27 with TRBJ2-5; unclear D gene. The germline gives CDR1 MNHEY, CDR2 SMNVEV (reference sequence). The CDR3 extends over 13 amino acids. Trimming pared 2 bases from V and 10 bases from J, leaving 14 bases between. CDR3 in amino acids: CASSLVADGNQYF. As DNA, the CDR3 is TGTGCCAGCAGTTTAGTGGCCGACGGAAACCAGTACTTC.

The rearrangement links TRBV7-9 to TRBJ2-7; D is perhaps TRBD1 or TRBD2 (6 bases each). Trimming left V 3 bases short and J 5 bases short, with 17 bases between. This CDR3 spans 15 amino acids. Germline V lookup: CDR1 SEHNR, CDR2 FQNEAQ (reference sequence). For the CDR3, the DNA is TGTGCCAGCAGCTTGGGGGGCTCCCCTAAGCACGAGCAGTACTTC. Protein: CASSLGGSPKHEQYF.

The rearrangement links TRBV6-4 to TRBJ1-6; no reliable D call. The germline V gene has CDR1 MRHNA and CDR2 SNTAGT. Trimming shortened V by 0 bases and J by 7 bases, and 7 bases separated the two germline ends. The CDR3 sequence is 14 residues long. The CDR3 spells CASSDSGFNSPLHF. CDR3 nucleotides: TGTGCCAGCAGTGACTCGGGGTTCAATTCACCCCTCCACTTT.

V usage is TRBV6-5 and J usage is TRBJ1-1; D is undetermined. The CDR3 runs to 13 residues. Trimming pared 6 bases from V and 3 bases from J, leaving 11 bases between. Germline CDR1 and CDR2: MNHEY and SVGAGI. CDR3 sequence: CASSPRRDTEAFF. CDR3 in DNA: TGTGCCAGCAGCCCGAGGCGGGACACTGAAGCTTTCTTT.

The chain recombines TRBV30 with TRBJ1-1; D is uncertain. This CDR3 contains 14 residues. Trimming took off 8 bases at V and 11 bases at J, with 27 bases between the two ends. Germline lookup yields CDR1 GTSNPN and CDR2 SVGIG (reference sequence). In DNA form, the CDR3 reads TGTGCCCGGCAAGTGAGGACGACAAGGCTGCAGGCTTTCTTT. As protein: CARQVRTTRLQAFF.

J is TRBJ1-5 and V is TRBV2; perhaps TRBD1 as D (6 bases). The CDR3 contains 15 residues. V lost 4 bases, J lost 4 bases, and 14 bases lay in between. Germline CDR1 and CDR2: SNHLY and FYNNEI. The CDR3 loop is CASSVWGGPNQPQHF. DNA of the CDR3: TGTGCCAGCAGTGTTTGGGGGGGGCCAAATCAGCCCCAGCATTTT.

The CDR3 region is CASSDGRYSEKLFF. The CDR3 bases are TGTGCCAGCAGTGATGGTAGATATAGTGAAAAACTGTTTTTT. The rearrangement joins TRBV25-1 to TRBJ1-4, with no clear D. The CDR3 runs 14 residues. V lost 3 bases and J lost 7, with 12 bases in between. Germline values: CDR1 MGHDK, CDR2 SYGVNS.

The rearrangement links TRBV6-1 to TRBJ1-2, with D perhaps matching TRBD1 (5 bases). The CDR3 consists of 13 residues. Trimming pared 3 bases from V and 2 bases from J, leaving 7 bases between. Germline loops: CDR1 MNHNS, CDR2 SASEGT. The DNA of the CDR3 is TGTGCCAGCAGTGATAAGGGGAACTATGGCTACACCTTC. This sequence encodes CASSDKGNYGYTF.

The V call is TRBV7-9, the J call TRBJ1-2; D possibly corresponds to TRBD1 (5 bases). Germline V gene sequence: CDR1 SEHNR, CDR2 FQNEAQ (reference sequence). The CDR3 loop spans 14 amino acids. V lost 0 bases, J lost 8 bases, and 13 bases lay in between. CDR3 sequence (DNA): TGTGCCAGCAGCTTAGCCCGGCAGGGTGAGGGCTACACCTTC. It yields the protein CASSLARQGEGYTF.

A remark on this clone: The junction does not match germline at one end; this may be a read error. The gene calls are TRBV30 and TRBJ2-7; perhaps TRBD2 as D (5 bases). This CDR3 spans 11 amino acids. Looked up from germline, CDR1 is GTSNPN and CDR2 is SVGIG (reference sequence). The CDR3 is CAWRADYELYF. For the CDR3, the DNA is TGTGCCTGGAGGGCTGACTACGAGCTGTACTTC.